This T cell receptor beta chain was profiled in a study of molecular identifiers for immune sequencing clone quantification. The CDR3 extends over 15 amino acids. Germline values: CDR1 LNHDA, CDR2 SQIVND (reference sequence). V lost 6 bases, J lost 0 bases, and 6 bases stayed unmatched. Libraries of bulk TCR were made by previously described methods (with listed TCR primers). TCRdb recomputed calls from the PCR reads with MiXCR, one row per CDR3 protein. The table lists some 97,000 distinct CDR3 sequences, 20% to 30% of them singletons. To note about this clonotype: It may be a read error: a sequence one base away is much more abundant.

What was sequenced was naive CD8+ T cells from blood, with Jurkat cell RNA spiked in. Subset indicated: FACS-sorted CD8+CD4-CCR7+CD45RA+ naive T cells. The gene calls are TRBV19 and TRBJ2-3; 7 nucleotides align to TRBD2. This clonotype was sampled from a human donor in good health. Some libraries in this study had Jurkat cell RNA spiked in. In DNA form, the CDR3 reads TGTGCCAGTAGGGCGGGCGGGAGTAGCACAGATACGCAGTATTTT. Its protein is CASRAGGSSTDTQYF.